The 31 T cell receptor beta chains below were found in one sample sequenced in a study of T cell repertoires in cytomegalovirus infection (dated by TCRdb to between 2018 and 2021). Sequencing was performed on an Illumina HiSeq 1500. TCRdb passed the public sequencing reads through fastp at Q25 and MiXCR, retaining productive beta sequences. Here each entry gathers all rows of one CDR3 protein and keeps the most common genes and DNA. Within this sample are 200,000 to 300,000 distinct CDR3 sequences, with about an eighth of them counted one time only. The ten largest clones add up to roughly 9.7% of the sample. The source material was PBMCs. These receptors came from a human donor in good health (CMV status not recorded). Some clones in this sample may be carry-over from other donors' samples.

This clonotype was detected many times. The J gene is TRBJ2-4, the V gene TRBV20-1; TRBD2 might be the D (5 bases). V shed 1 base and J shed 2 bases, with 12 bases lying between them. This CDR3 is built from 15 residues. Germline CDR1 and CDR2: DFQATT and SNEGSKA (reference sequence). CDR3 nucleotide sequence: TGCAGTGCTAGAGTTGTCGGGATAACCAAAAACATTCAGTACTTC. This translates into CSARVVGITKNIQYF.

This clonotype was seen many times. The chain links TRBV7-2 to TRBJ1-1; D is unclear. V lost 5 bases to trimming and J lost 5 bases, with 15 bases between them. The germline CDR1 and CDR2 sequences are SGHTA and FQGNSA. This CDR3 region has 14 residues. The chain's CDR3 is CASSPRFSGTEAFF. The CDR3 nucleotides read TGTGCCAGCAGCCCCCGCTTTAGCGGGACTGAAGCTTTCTTT. The complete variable domain, with remaining parts taken from reference TRBV7-2 and TRBJ1-1, reads GAGVSQSPSNKVTEKGKDVELRCDPISGHTALYWYRQSLGQGLEFLIYFQGNSAPDKSGLPSDRFSAERTGGSVSTLTIQRTQQEDSAVYLCASSPRFSGTEAFFGQGTRLTVV.

This clonotype showed up just a few times. The J gene is TRBJ1-2, the V gene TRBV7-9, with D unresolved. This CDR3 spans 11 amino acids. V gave up 5 bases and J gave up 7 bases, with 8 bases separating them. CDR1 SEHNR and CDR2 FQNEAQ come from the germline V gene (reference sequence). CDR3 sequence reads: CASSPAIGYTF. DNA for the CDR3: TGTGCCAGCAGCCCAGCTATTGGCTACACCTTC.

The CDR3 DNA reads TGTGCCAGCAGCACTCGGGACAGAGATTCACCCCTCCACTTT. Residues: CASSTRDRDSPLHF. This chain uses TRBV13 with TRBJ1-6, with 7 bases identical to TRBD1. V was clipped by 5 bases and J by 8 bases; unmatched bases: 6. Germline CDR1 reads PRHDT; CDR2 reads FYEKMQ (reference sequence). The CDR3 covers 14 residues.

The chain joins TRBV27 to TRBJ2-3; D perhaps matches TRBD1 (5 bases). The CDR3 consists of 16 residues. CDR1 and CDR2 (germline): MNHEY, SMNVEV (reference sequence). V lost 0 bases to trimming and J lost 2 bases, with 12 bases between them. The CDR3 DNA is TGTGCCAGCAGTTTATCGGGCAGGGTTTTCACAGATACGCAGTATTTT. Residues: CASSLSGRVFTDTQYF.

The chain has TRBV15 and TRBJ2-3; D gene uncertain. Looked up from germline, CDR1 is LNHNV and CDR2 is YYDKDF (reference sequence). The ends were cut back, 3 bases at V and 2 bases at J, with 15 bases in the middle. The length of the CDR3 is 16 residues. CDR3 loop: CATSSTGRPSTDTQYF. CDR3 in DNA: TGTGCCACCAGCAGCACCGGAAGGCCTTCCACAGATACGCAGTATTTT.

This clonotype turned up a few times. V gene TRBV5-1 combines with J gene TRBJ1-4; D is unresolved. The germline CDR1 and CDR2 sequences are SGHRS and YFSETQ. The CDR3 totals 15 residues. The ends were cut back, 2 bases at V and 5 bases at J, with 13 bases in the middle. The CDR3, as DNA: TGCGCCAGCAGCTTAACACAGCTAAGAAATGAAAAACTGTTTTTT. Protein product: CASSLTQLRNEKLFF.

This clonotype was seen at least ten times. The chain joins TRBV28 to TRBJ2-7, with TRBD1 matching over 8 bases. Germline values: CDR1 MDHEN, CDR2 SYDVKM. The CDR3 consists of 15 residues. Trimming took 6 bases from V and 3 from J; bases not matched to a gene: 10. CDR3 region: CASRTRDRLLYEQYF. The CDR3 DNA sequence: TGTGCCAGCAGGACCCGGGACAGGCTCCTCTACGAGCAGTACTTC.

The chain is built from TRBV29-1 and TRBJ1-1; D is unclear. V dropped 7 bases and J dropped 1 base, with 10 bases sitting between them. The CDR3 loop spans 12 amino acids. Germline V gene sequence: CDR1 SQVTM, CDR2 ANQGSEA. CDR3 in amino acids: CSAEGPNTEAFF. The CDR3 nucleotides read TGCAGCGCAGAGGGCCCGAACACTGAAGCTTTCTTT.

This clonotype was counted many times. V and J are TRBV12-3 or TRBV12-4 and TRBJ1-2, with 9 bases identical to TRBD1. This CDR3 contains 13 residues. V shed 7 bases, J shed 5 bases, and the junction held 5 bases outside the gene matches. CDR3: CASTRTGAYGYTF. The CDR3 DNA follows: TGTGCCAGCACCAGGACAGGGGCATATGGCTACACCTTC.

This clonotype has a count of ten or more. The chain carries TRBV11-2 and TRBJ2-5; no clear D. Germline values: CDR1 SGHAT, CDR2 FQNNGV. CDR3 length: 14 residues. V was trimmed by 5 bases and J by 2 bases, leaving 12 bases between them. The CDR3 DNA reads TGTGCCAGCAGCCCGCCCCAGAATCAAGAGACCCAGTACTTC. Encoded protein: CASSPPQNQETQYF. The variable domain in full, completed from reference TRBV11-2 and TRBJ2-5, reads EAGVAQSPRYKIIEKRQSVAFWCNPISGHATLYWYQQILGQGPKLLIQFQNNGVVDDSQLPKDRFSAERLKGVDSTLKIQPAKLEDSAVYLCASSPPQNQETQYFGPGTRLLVL.

This rearrangement joins TRBV6-4 to TRBJ2-2, with D uncertain. V was cut by 0 bases and J by 5 bases, with 7 bases left in between. Germline loops: CDR1 MRHNA, CDR2 SNTAGT. This CDR3 is built from 14 residues. CDR3: CASSDSRETGELFF. The CDR3 DNA sequence: TGTGCCAGCAGTGACTCCCGTGAAACCGGGGAGCTGTTTTTT.

This chain uses TRBV6-2 or TRBV6-3 with TRBJ2-7; a possible D gene is TRBD1 (6 bases). Trimming cost V 6 bases and J 5 bases, with 14 bases left between them. This CDR3 comprises 13 residues. The germline CDR1 and CDR2 sequences are MNHEY and SVGEGT. The CDR3 DNA reads as TGTGCCAGCAGGGAACAGGGTCAGAACGAGCAGTACTTC. Its translation: CASREQGQNEQYF.

This clonotype was picked up many times. The V gene is TRBV4-1, the J gene TRBJ1-4, with D uncertain. This CDR3 has 16 amino acids. With 4 bases removed from V and 2 bases from J, the gap between germline ends came to 14 bases. The V gene's germline CDR1 is MGHRA and CDR2 YSYEKL. CDR3 in amino acids: CASSPNWDLTNEKLFF. In nucleotides, the CDR3 is TGCGCCAGCAGCCCGAACTGGGATTTGACTAATGAAAAACTGTTTTTT.

This clonotype has more than one count but fewer than ten. The chain is built from TRBV12-3 or TRBV12-4 and TRBJ1-1, with D maybe TRBD1 (6 bases). The CDR3 extends over 14 amino acids. V was clipped by 2 bases and J by 5 bases, with 12 bases between them. The CDR3 loop is CASSLRRRGTEAFF. In nucleotides, the CDR3 is TGTGCCAGCAGTTTAAGACGCAGGGGTACTGAAGCTTTCTTT.

This clonotype came up a few times. The V and J genes are TRBV13 and TRBJ2-7, with TRBD2 matching over 8 bases. Losses at the gene ends were 4 bases for V and 3 bases for J; bases not matched to a gene: 5. This CDR3 is built from 14 residues. CDR1 is PRHDT, CDR2 FYEKMQ, per germline (reference sequence). CDR3 DNA: TGTGCCAGCAGCTCAGCGGGAGTTGACTACGAGCAGTACTTC. This gives the protein CASSSAGVDYEQYF.

This clonotype was counted at least ten times. CDR3 amino acids: CASRPSEDIQYF. The CDR3 nucleotides are TGTGCCAGCAGGCCCTCGGAGGACATTCAGTACTTC. This chain links TRBV7-2 with TRBJ2-4; D possibly corresponds to TRBD2 (5 bases). The CDR3 consists of 12 residues. CDR1 and CDR2 (germline): SGHTA, FQGNSA. V shed 6 bases and J shed 8 bases, with 11 bases lying between them.

This clonotype has just a few counts. The V gene is TRBV29-1, the J gene TRBJ1-3; no clear D gene. Trimming left V 1 base short and J 0 bases short, with 4 bases between. Germline V gives CDR1 SQVTM, CDR2 ANQGSEA. The CDR3 consists of 13 residues. CDR3 sequence (DNA): TGCAGCGTTGAAGGGAGCTCTGGAAACACCATATATTTT. This codes for CSVEGSSGNTIYF.

There are many counts of this clonotype. The chain employs TRBV19 and TRBJ1-2; 9 nucleotides align to TRBD1. Germline trimming cut 3 bases from V and 12 bases from J; bases unmatched to any gene: 11. The CDR3 contains 14 residues. CDR1 LNHDA and CDR2 SQIVND come from the germline V gene (reference sequence). CDR3 protein: CASSIAGTGMSHTF. The CDR3 region has the DNA TGTGCCAGTAGTATCGCCGGGACAGGGATGAGTCACACCTTC. The full variable domain, its missing parts supplied by reference TRBV19 and TRBJ1-2, is DGGITQSPKYLFRKEGQNVTLSCEQNLNHDAMYWYRQDPGQGLRLIYYSQIVNDFQKGDIAEGYSVSREKKESFPLTVTSAQKNPTAFYLCASSIAGTGMSHTFGSGTRLTVV.

This clonotype was counted ten times or more. J is TRBJ1-6 and V is TRBV4-1, with a weak D call TRBD1 (6 bases). Germline V gene data show CDR1 as MGHRA and CDR2 as YSYEKL. The CDR3 contains 17 residues. V lost 0 bases and J 9 bases, leaving 18 bases between the germline ends. The CDR3 DNA is TGCGCCAGCAGCCAAGACCTGGGTTCCAGGGGAGGTTCACCCCTCCACTTT. The encoded protein is CASSQDLGSRGGSPLHF.

This clonotype has ten or more counts. The V and J genes are TRBV4-1 and TRBJ1-1; no clear D. Trimming pared 1 base from V and 7 bases from J, leaving 10 bases between. The V gene's germline CDR1 is MGHRA and CDR2 YSYEKL. The CDR3 is 13 residues long. CDR3 nucleotides: TGCGCCAGCAGCCAAGTAGGAGGGCTTGAAGCTTTCTTT. Residues: CASSQVGGLEAFF.

This clonotype was seen at least ten times. The V and J genes are TRBV5-5 and TRBJ2-6; D is unclear. The CDR3 consists of 17 residues. Germline-derived CDR1 and CDR2 are SGHKS and YYEKEE (reference sequence). V was cut by 4 bases and J by 0 bases, with 14 bases left in between. CDR3 nucleotides: TGTGCCAGCAGCACCGGTCCAGGAAGCTCTGGGGCCAACGTCCTGACTTTC. It translates to CASSTGPGSSGANVLTF.

The V and J genes are TRBV7-9 and TRBJ2-5; D is unresolved. V was pared by 3 bases and J by 0 bases, with 8 bases between. CDR1 and CDR2 (germline): SEHNR, FQNEAQ (reference sequence). The CDR3 has 14 residues. CDR3 sequence (DNA): TGTGCCAGCAGCTTGTCTAGGGACCAAGAGACCCAGTACTTC. It codes for CASSLSRDQETQYF.

In its sample, this clonotype was seen many times. The V gene is TRBV7-6, the J gene TRBJ2-3, with no clear D. V lost 5 bases and J 2 bases, leaving 11 bases between the germline ends. The CDR3 has 14 residues. CDR1 and CDR2 (germline): SGHVS, FNYEAQ. The CDR3 sequence is CASSLTGLTDTQYF. CDR3 DNA sequence: TGTGCCAGCAGCCTAACGGGCCTCACAGATACGCAGTATTTT.

V is TRBV12-3 or TRBV12-4 and J is TRBJ1-4; tentative D call: TRBD1 (5 bases). The CDR3 loop spans 15 amino acids. V lost 6 bases to trimming and J lost 0 bases, with 11 bases between them. CDR3 nucleotide sequence: TGTGCCAGCAGGGAGACAGCTGCAACTAATGAAAAACTGTTTTTT. This codes for CASRETAATNEKLFF.

The table lists this clonotype with a few counts. The CDR3 loop reads CASSPDGEETQYF. In DNA form, the CDR3 reads TGTGCCAGCAGCCCAGACGGGGAAGAGACCCAGTACTTC. This sequence joins TRBV7-9 and TRBJ2-5, with D maybe TRBD2 (5 bases). Between the trimmed V and J ends, which lost 5 bases and 3 bases, there was a span of 10 bases. CDR3 length equals 13 residues. Per the germline V gene, CDR1 is SEHNR and CDR2 is FQNEAQ (reference sequence).

This chain connects TRBV15 to TRBJ2-7, with D perhaps matching TRBD2 (6 bases). The V and J ends lost 5 bases and 3 bases respectively, with 11 bases between them. Germline CDR1 reads LNHNV; CDR2 reads YYDKDF (reference sequence). The CDR3 has 13 amino acids. The CDR3 protein is CATSGGLNYEQYF. The CDR3 DNA reads TGTGCCACCAGCGGGGGACTGAACTACGAGCAGTACTTC.

This clonotype was seen a few times. V and J are TRBV5-5 and TRBJ1-1, with D unresolved. Trimming cost V 0 bases and J 2 bases, with 11 bases left between them. There are 15 residues in the CDR3. Germline V CDR1 and CDR2: SGHKS, YYEKEE (reference sequence). CDR3 sequence reads: CASSLELGINTEAFF. The DNA of the CDR3 is TGTGCCAGCAGCTTGGAGCTGGGAATTAACACTGAAGCTTTCTTT.

Only a few counts were recorded for this clonotype. For the CDR3, the DNA is TGTGCCAGCAGTACTCAGCCGGGACAGGGGTTCGGGCAGTACTTC. This encodes CASSTQPGQGFGQYF. The gene calls are TRBV6-6 and TRBJ2-7; 10 bases are a match to TRBD1. Per the germline V gene, CDR1 is MNHNY and CDR2 is SVGAGI (reference sequence). After removal of 5 bases from V and 9 bases from J, the junction contained 13 bases not matched to a gene. This CDR3 is built from 15 residues.

V gene TRBV7-9 combines with J gene TRBJ1-1; TRBD1 aligns across 7 bases. Germline values: CDR1 SEHNR, CDR2 FQNEAQ (reference sequence). There are 20 residues in the CDR3. The trim removed 3 bases at V and 0 bases at J, leaving 19 bases unmatched. CDR3 coding DNA: TGTGCCAGCAGCTTGACCCTCAGGGGGGGGAGGAAGGACATGAACACTGAAGCTTTCTTT. Its protein is CASSLTLRGGRKDMNTEAFF.

The genes are TRBV4-1 and TRBJ2-5, with 9 bases matching TRBD1. This CDR3 region has 16 residues. Germline assignment: CDR1 MGHRA and CDR2 YSYEKL. V shed 3 bases, J shed 3 bases, and the junction held 8 bases outside the gene matches. The CDR3 sequence is CASSHSGTGREETQYF. The CDR3 nucleotides read TGCGCCAGCAGCCATTCCGGGACAGGGAGGGAAGAGACCCAGTACTTC.